A single sample gave rise to the 10 T cell receptor beta chains below, sequenced in a study of CD8+ T cells in alopecia areata. RNA, once extracted, was reverse transcribed into cDNA for use as the sequencing template. Measured with immunoSEQ multiplex PCR; TCRdb has only the in-frame clones, and not every one. The table shows over 100,000 clones, with almost 50% occurring only once. Sequencing used CD8+ T cells sorted from blood, obtained at week 0. These receptors came from a human donor with alopecia areata.

This clone was detected only a few times. The chain carries TRBV5-6 and TRBJ2-5; D ambiguous. From germline, CDR1 is SGHDT and CDR2 YYEEEE. The V end was cut by 0 bases, the J end by 3 bases, with 0 bases between. The CDR3 is made up of 11 amino acids. The CDR3 loop is CASSLEETQYF. CDR3 DNA sequence: TGTGCCAGCAGCTTGGAAGAGACCCAGTACTTC.

The genes are TRBV5-1 and TRBJ1-1, with D uncertain. Germline V CDR1 and CDR2: SGHRS, YFSETQ. This CDR3 region has 12 residues. Trimming took off 0 bases at V and 7 bases at J, with 7 bases between the two ends. The CDR3 nucleotides read TGCGCCAGCAGCTTGGCTGGACTTGAAGCTTTCTTT. This gives the protein CASSLAGLEAFF.

This clone came up a few times. The chain combines TRBV19 with TRBJ1-5; D call uncertain. V shed 3 bases and J shed 1 base, with 10 bases lying between them. The CDR3 totals 15 residues. In germline, CDR1 is LNHDA, CDR2 SQIVND (reference sequence). This CDR3 is CASSIGFLSNQPQHF. The CDR3 bases are TGTGCCAGTAGTATTGGCTTCTTGAGCAATCAGCCCCAGCATTTT.

This clone was detected only a few times. The V call is TRBV5-4, the J call TRBJ2-5, with 7 bases fitting TRBD1. This CDR3 contains 16 residues. After removal of 0 bases from V and 4 bases from J, the junction contained 9 bases not matched to a gene. Germline V lookup: CDR1 SGHNT, CDR2 YYREEE (reference sequence). The CDR3 DNA reads TGTGCCAGCAGCTTGGGGACAGGAGGTCTTCGAGAGACCCAGTACTTC. The encoded protein is CASSLGTGGLRETQYF.

The rearrangement links TRBV2 to TRBJ1-2; D is uncertain. CDR1 is SNHLY, CDR2 FYNNEI, per germline. V shed 1 base and J shed 8 bases, with 14 bases lying between them. The length of the CDR3 is 14 residues. CDR3 loop: CASSEDSLPRGYTF. As DNA, the CDR3 is TGTGCCAGCAGTGAAGACAGCTTACCGAGGGGCTACACCTTC.

J is TRBJ2-3 and V is TRBV5-1, with 7 bases that match TRBD1. Germline CDR1 reads SGHRS; CDR2 reads YFSETQ. Unmatched junction bases numbered 12, after V lost 0 bases and J lost 2 bases. The CDR3 loop spans 18 amino acids. The CDR3, as DNA: TGCGCCAGCAGCTTGGCAACGGTTAGGGGGCTGCACACAGATACGCAGTATTTT. Protein sequence: CASSLATVRGLHTDTQYF. Drawing the rest from reference TRBV5-1 and TRBJ2-3, the complete variable domain is KAGVTQTPRYLIKTRGQQVTLSCSPISGHRSVSWYQQTPGQGLQFLFEYFSETQRNKGNFPGRFSGRQFSNSRSEMNVSTLELGDSALYLCASSLATVRGLHTDTQYFGPGTRLTVL.

This rearrangement joins TRBV19 to TRBJ2-7; 8 positions agree with TRBD1. The J segment lost 0 bases and the V segment lost 2 bases, leaving 0 bases of the junction unmatched. CDR3 length equals 14 residues. Germline V gene sequence: CDR1 LNHDA, CDR2 SQIVND (reference sequence). This chain's CDR3 is CASSIQGASYEQYF. The DNA of the CDR3 is TGTGCCAGTAGTATACAGGGGGCCTCCTACGAGCAGTACTTC.

This clone was seen a few times. The J gene is TRBJ1-1, the V gene TRBV10-3; D gene uncertain. CDR1 and CDR2 (germline): ENHRY, SYGVKD. V was pared by 6 bases and J by 0 bases, with 8 bases between. The CDR3 is made up of 13 amino acids. As DNA, the CDR3 is TGTGCCATCAGAGACTCTATGAACACTGAAGCTTTCTTT. Protein sequence: CAIRDSMNTEAFF.

The chain recombines TRBV13 with TRBJ2-1; D perhaps matches TRBD1 (6 bases). V lost 4 bases and J 8 bases, leaving 9 bases between the germline ends. CDR3 length: 12 amino acids. The germline gives CDR1 PRHDT, CDR2 FYEKMQ (reference sequence). Here the CDR3 DNA reads TGTGCCAGCAGCTCCAAGGGGGATGAGCAGTTCTTC. It codes for CASSSKGDEQFF.

The V call is TRBV29-1, the J call TRBJ1-4, with a possible D match to TRBD1 (5 bases). The CDR3 has 13 amino acids. Trimming stripped 4 bases from V and 7 bases from J, with 13 bases between. CDR1 and CDR2 (germline): SQVTM, ANQGSEA. The CDR3 protein is CSVVVQGGEKLFF. As DNA, the CDR3 is TGCAGCGTTGTGGTCCAGGGTGGTGAAAAACTGTTTTTT.